Shown below are 30 T cell receptor beta chains from a single sample sequenced in a study of shared clonotypes between healthy human individuals. This table comes from immunoSEQ multiplex PCR, and its TCRdb copy is limited to in-frame clones, with some not included. The repertoire includes about 530,000 clones, 96% of them detected once, and 0.05% to 0.07% sits in the top ten. The sequenced material came from naive CD4+ T cells sorted from blood. Stated subset: CD45RA+ positively selected. These receptors came from a woman aged 25 to 39 in good health.

This chain connects TRBV4-2 to TRBJ1-2; 9 bases are a match to TRBD1. CDR1 is LGHNA and CDR2 is YNFKEQ in the germline V gene. This CDR3 is 16 amino acids long. V lost 0 bases to trimming and J lost 4 bases; unmatched junction nucleotides: 6. The CDR3 coding sequence is TGTGCCAGCAGCCAAGATAGGGACAGGGCATCCTATGGCTACACCTTC. It specifies CASSQDRDRASYGYTF.

As DNA, the CDR3 is TGTGCCAGCAGCTCCAAGACGACCGGGGGGGCTGATGGCTACACCTTC. This gives the protein CASSSKTTGGADGYTF. The chain uses TRBV11-2 and TRBJ1-2; a possible D gene is TRBD1 (6 bases). The CDR3 runs to 16 residues. Trimming took off 4 bases at V and 6 bases at J, with 21 bases between the two ends. CDR1 and CDR2 (germline): SGHAT, FQNNGV. Based on the CDR3 plus reference TRBV11-2 and TRBJ1-2, the full variable domain is EAGVAQSPRYKIIEKRQSVAFWCNPISGHATLYWYQQILGQGPKLLIQFQNNGVVDDSQLPKDRFSAERLKGVDSTLKIQPAKLEDSAVYLCASSSKTTGGADGYTFGSGTRLTVV.

The chain employs TRBV6-1 and TRBJ1-2; no firm D call. Looked up from germline, CDR1 is MNHNS and CDR2 is SASEGT. V was trimmed by 4 bases and J by 4 bases, leaving 10 bases between them. This CDR3 has 13 residues. The CDR3 loop reads CASSVRSSYGYTF. The CDR3 nucleotides read TGTGCCAGCAGTGTACGGTCCAGCTATGGCTACACCTTC.

V and J are TRBV5-1 and TRBJ2-7; D perhaps matches TRBD1 (6 bases). This CDR3 comprises 14 residues. Trimming stripped 4 bases from V and 6 bases from J, with 17 bases between. In germline, CDR1 is SGHRS, CDR2 YFSETQ. CDR3 sequence reads: CASSHRDNTIEQYF. In DNA, the CDR3 is TGCGCCAGCAGCCACCGGGACAACACTATCGAGCAGTACTTC.

V is TRBV10-3 and J is TRBJ2-7; 9 nucleotides line up with TRBD2. V lost 0 bases, J lost 6 bases, and 6 bases stayed unmatched. The CDR3 loop spans 15 amino acids. Germline values: CDR1 ENHRY, CDR2 SYGVKD. Here the CDR3 reads CAISESNSGSGEQYF. The CDR3 nucleotides read TGTGCCATCAGTGAGTCGAATAGCGGGAGTGGCGAGCAGTACTTC.

The V call is TRBV7-9, the J call TRBJ2-7; D may be TRBD1 (6 bases). This CDR3 region has 14 residues. The V gene's germline CDR1 is SEHNR and CDR2 FQNEAQ (reference sequence). Deletions cut 5 bases from V and 3 bases from J, with 14 bases between. The CDR3: CASSPGQLGYEQYF. The CDR3 DNA is TGTGCCAGCAGCCCTGGACAGCTAGGCTACGAGCAGTACTTC.

The rearrangement uses TRBV11-2 and TRBJ1-4; tentative D call: TRBD1 (5 bases). The CDR3 is made up of 17 amino acids. V lost 3 bases and J 4 bases, leaving 18 bases between the germline ends. In germline, CDR1 is SGHAT, CDR2 FQNNGV. DNA of the CDR3: TGTGCCAGCAGCTTTGATGGGGGGACGGCGTATAATGAAAAACTGTTTTTT. Translation: CASSFDGGTAYNEKLFF.

The chain couples TRBV5-1 to TRBJ2-5; no definite D call. The CDR3 contains 14 residues. Germline V lookup: CDR1 SGHRS, CDR2 YFSETQ. Between the trimmed V and J ends, which lost 5 bases and 5 bases, there was a span of 16 bases. CDR3 amino acids: CASRSPRLPETQYF. Written as DNA, the CDR3 is TGCGCCAGCAGGTCTCCCCGTCTTCCGGAGACCCAGTACTTC. The entire variable domain, with the rest obtained from reference TRBV5-1 and TRBJ2-5, is as follows: KAGVTQTPRYLIKTRGQQVTLSCSPISGHRSVSWYQQTPGQGLQFLFEYFSETQRNKGNFPGRFSGRQFSNSRSEMNVSTLELGDSALYLCASRSPRLPETQYFGPGTRLLVL.

The chain carries TRBV11-2 and TRBJ1-1; D is perhaps TRBD1 (5 bases). Trimming stripped 4 bases from V and 6 bases from J, with 18 bases between. CDR1 and CDR2 (germline): SGHAT, FQNNGV. The CDR3 sequence is 15 residues long. CDR3 DNA: TGTGCCAGCAGCTACCCGCAGGGAATTCGCCCTGAAGCTTTCTTT. Translation: CASSYPQGIRPEAFF.

The chain couples TRBV19 to TRBJ2-7; 12 bases map to TRBD2. Per germline, CDR1 LNHDA and CDR2 SQIVND (reference sequence). The CDR3 is 15 residues long. Unmatched junction bases numbered 9, after V lost 5 bases and J lost 7 bases. The CDR3 sequence is CASSGPSGRAGEQYF. CDR3 DNA sequence: TGTGCCAGTAGTGGACCTAGCGGGAGGGCCGGTGAGCAGTACTTC. Full variable domain (outside the CDR3, taken from reference TRBV19 and TRBJ2-7): DGGITQSPKYLFRKEGQNVTLSCEQNLNHDAMYWYRQDPGQGLRLIYYSQIVNDFQKGDIAEGYSVSREKKESFPLTVTSAQKNPTAFYLCASSGPSGRAGEQYFGPGTRLTVT.

The chain is built from TRBV28 and TRBJ1-2, with unresolved D. The CDR3 length is 13 residues. Trimming left V 3 bases short and J 4 bases short, with 9 bases between. In germline, CDR1 is MDHEN, CDR2 SYDVKM. The CDR3 protein is CASSLGNSYGYTF. CDR3 coding DNA: TGTGCCAGCAGTTTGGGGAACTCCTATGGCTACACCTTC.

V usage is TRBV11-2 and J usage is TRBJ2-2; no firm D call. CDR3 length: 17 residues. V was trimmed by 6 bases and J by 2 bases, leaving 19 bases between them. CDR1 is SGHAT and CDR2 is FQNNGV in the germline V gene. CDR3 bases: TGTGCCAGCAGAATCCCCGGCGGCGGCCCTAACACCGGGGAGCTGTTTTTT. Its translation is CASRIPGGGPNTGELFF.

The chain has TRBV9 and TRBJ1-1, with 10 bases aligning to TRBD1. Germline CDR1 is SGDLS and CDR2 is YYNGEE. J lost 4 bases, V lost 6 bases, and 6 bases had no gene match. This CDR3 has 14 residues. The CDR3 DNA reads TGTGCCAGCAAGCCCGGGACAGGGGTCACTGAAGCTTTCTTT. This encodes CASKPGTGVTEAFF.

The V gene is TRBV12-5, the J gene TRBJ2-1, with 8 nucleotides matching TRBD2. The CDR3 consists of 16 residues. Germline loops: CDR1 LGHNT, CDR2 FRNRAP. Germline trimming cut 1 base from V and 4 bases from J; bases unmatched to any gene: 6. CDR3 in amino acids: CASGLGGTRLYNEQFF. CDR3 bases: TGTGCTAGTGGTTTGGGGGGGACTAGACTGTACAATGAGCAGTTCTTC.

The chain carries TRBV9 and TRBJ2-7; D is unclear. The V and J ends lost 1 base and 4 bases respectively, with 15 bases between them. Germline V gives CDR1 SGDLS, CDR2 YYNGEE. The CDR3 totals 15 residues. Here the CDR3 reads CASSVSSASGYEQYF. Here the CDR3 DNA reads TGTGCCAGCAGCGTATCCTCGGCGTCGGGTTACGAGCAGTACTTC.

The rearrangement links TRBV28 to TRBJ1-2, with a possible D match to TRBD1 (5 bases). V was pared by 10 bases and J by 6 bases, with 9 bases between. CDR1 is MDHEN and CDR2 is SYDVKM in the germline V gene. The CDR3 runs to 10 residues. CDR3 nucleotides: TGTGCCACCTGGGGGGATGGCTACACCTTC. It translates to CATWGDGYTF.

The chain joins TRBV9 to TRBJ2-1; no clear D gene. CDR1 is SGDLS and CDR2 is YYNGEE in the germline V gene. The CDR3 covers 14 residues. Deletions cut 3 bases from V and 3 bases from J, with 10 bases between. CDR3 in amino acids: CASSGTASYNEQFF. CDR3 nucleotides: TGTGCCAGCAGCGGTACAGCGAGCTACAATGAGCAGTTCTTC.

In its sample, this clone was seen once. The chain has TRBV11-3 and TRBJ1-2; D is possibly TRBD1 (5 bases). Trimming pared 3 bases from V and 3 bases from J, leaving 14 bases between. In germline, CDR1 is SGHNT, CDR2 YENEEA. This CDR3 contains 15 residues. The CDR3 protein is CASSFYSGDHYGYTF. In DNA, the CDR3 is TGTGCCAGCAGCTTTTATTCGGGGGATCACTATGGCTACACCTTC. The entire variable domain, with the rest obtained from reference TRBV11-3 and TRBJ1-2, is as follows: EAGVVQSPRYKIIEKKQPVAFWCNPISGHNTLYWYLQNLGQGPELLIRYENEEAVDDSQLPKDRFSAERLKGVDSTLKIQPAELGDSAVYLCASSFYSGDHYGYTFGSGTRLTVV.

The chain couples TRBV19 to TRBJ1-4, with D possibly TRBD1 on 6 matching bases. Germline CDR1 and CDR2: LNHDA and SQIVND (reference sequence). The CDR3 consists of 17 residues. The ends were cut back, 3 bases at V and 4 bases at J, with 18 bases in the middle. CDR3 in DNA: TGTGCCAGTAGTATCGGCCCTACAGGGCTCCTTAATGAAAAACTGTTTTTT. It encodes CASSIGPTGLLNEKLFF.

The rearrangement uses TRBV4-2 and TRBJ2-7, with D possibly being TRBD1 (5 bases). V gave up 1 base and J gave up 6 bases, with 13 bases separating them. Germline lookup yields CDR1 LGHNA and CDR2 YNFKEQ. The CDR3 contains 14 residues. The CDR3 here is CASSQASAGFEQYF. CDR3 coding DNA: TGTGCCAGCAGCCAAGCCTCGGCAGGGTTCGAGCAGTACTTC.

The V gene is TRBV10-3, the J gene TRBJ1-5; weak D call: TRBD1 (5 bases). V was pared by 0 bases and J by 2 bases, with 11 bases between. Germline V gene lookup returns CDR1 ENHRY and CDR2 SYGVKD. The CDR3 contains 16 residues. The DNA of the CDR3 is TGTGCCATCAGTGAGTCGAAGGGGTCGGGCAATCAGCCCCAGCATTTT. It encodes CAISESKGSGNQPQHF.

DNA of the CDR3: TGTGCCAGCAGCCCGGCTGGACAGACCTACAATGAGCAGTTCTTC. Translating gives CASSPAGQTYNEQFF. The rearrangement joins TRBV5-4 to TRBJ2-1, with D possibly TRBD1 on 6 matching bases. This CDR3 has 15 amino acids. The germline V gene encodes CDR1 SGHNT and CDR2 YYREEE (reference sequence). Between the trimmed V and J ends, which lost 4 bases and 2 bases, there was a span of 13 bases.

The chain combines TRBV21-1 with TRBJ2-3; the tabulated D call, TRBD2, remains unverified against the DNA. TRBV21-1 is annotated as a pseudogene. CDR3 size: 16 residues. The CDR3 reads CASSKGPRDGQDTQYF. DNA for the CDR3: TGTGCCAGCAGCAAAGGGCCCCGGGATGGGCAAGATACGCAGTATTTT.

This sequence joins TRBV19 and TRBJ2-7, with TRBD2 matching over 7 bases. The germline CDR1 and CDR2 sequences are LNHDA and SQIVND (reference sequence). The CDR3 totals 15 residues. The J segment lost 6 bases and the V segment lost 1 base, leaving 9 bases of the junction unmatched. The CDR3 sequence is CASSIVGGASGEQYF. CDR3 bases: TGTGCCAGTAGTATAGTTGGAGGAGCTAGCGGCGAGCAGTACTTC.

The genes are TRBV18 and TRBJ1-4; TRBD1 is a possible D gene (6 bases). The V and J ends lost 3 bases and 3 bases respectively, with 17 bases between them. The CDR3 totals 17 residues. Germline V CDR1 and CDR2: KGHSH, LQKENI. CDR3 coding DNA: TGTGCCAGCTCACCCACCCCGGGGGGCACGGCTAATGAAAAACTGTTTTTT. This sequence encodes CASSPTPGGTANEKLFF.

The CDR3 here is CASSPTADEQYF. DNA for the CDR3: TGTGCCAGCTCACCAACGGCAGACGAGCAGTACTTC. The rearrangement links TRBV18 to TRBJ2-7; unclear D gene. The CDR3 has 12 amino acids. Per germline, CDR1 KGHSH and CDR2 LQKENI. Between the trimmed V and J ends, which lost 2 bases and 5 bases, there was a span of 7 bases.

The genes are TRBV4-1 and TRBJ2-7; D is unresolved. The CDR3 contains 14 residues. V lost 1 base and J lost 6, with 13 bases in between. Germline CDR1 reads MGHRA; CDR2 reads YSYEKL. The CDR3, as DNA: TGCGCCAGCAGCCAAGTTCGGCTAGTCAGCGAGCAGTACTTC. This translates into CASSQVRLVSEQYF.

CDR3 sequence: CASSVGLAGVGGELFF. Written as DNA, the CDR3 is TGTGCCAGCAGCGTAGGACTAGCGGGAGTGGGCGGGGAGCTGTTTTTT. The V gene is TRBV9, the J gene TRBJ2-2; the match to TRBD2 covers 12 bases. The germline gives CDR1 SGDLS, CDR2 YYNGEE. Unmatched junction bases numbered 4, after V lost 0 bases and J lost 7 bases. The CDR3 has 16 residues. The full variable domain, with the rest looked up from reference TRBV9 and TRBJ2-2, is DSGVTQTPKHLITATGQRVTLRCSPRSGDLSVYWYQQSLDQGLQFLIQYYNGEERAKGNILERFSAQQFPDLHSELNLSSLELGDSALYFCASSVGLAGVGGELFFGEGSRLTVL.

Here the CDR3 DNA reads TGTGCCAGCAGTTTACGTCGGACAGACCCGGGCACTGAAGCTTTCTTT. As protein: CASSLRRTDPGTEAFF. The chain joins TRBV28 to TRBJ1-1, with D possibly matching TRBD1 (6 bases). This CDR3 spans 16 amino acids. V gave up 2 bases and J gave up 4 bases, with 17 bases separating them. The germline CDR1 and CDR2 sequences are MDHEN and SYDVKM.

The chain combines TRBV27 with TRBJ2-7; 9 nucleotides agree with TRBD1. This CDR3 region has 15 residues. The germline gives CDR1 MNHEY, CDR2 SMNVEV (reference sequence). J was trimmed by 5 bases and V by 6 bases; bases with no gene match: 11. CDR3 sequence: CASRPSGTGFHEQYF. DNA of the CDR3: TGTGCCAGCAGACCCTCCGGGACAGGGTTCCACGAGCAGTACTTC.